This T cell receptor (beta chain) was captured by sequencing in a study of spatial heterogeneity in lung cancer. As for the study in general: Raw sequencing reads included, on average, more than 8.5 appearances of each unique TCR and UMI combination.

This clonotype was counted many times. Time point denoted: sample taken at primary tumor resection. The sequenced material consisted of unsorted whole RNA from tumor, nontumor lung or frozen PBMC. Samples were obtained from around 73 donors, all untreated early-stage non-small cell lung cancer patients. TCR cDNA molecules each carried a unique molecular identifier. TCRdb re-derived calls from the 5' RACE reads in MiXCR, one entry per CDR3 protein. Of tens of thousands of distinct CDR3 sequences listed, 5.2% were seen once; the top ten hold 25% to 30%. V shed 0 bases, J shed 0 bases, and the junction held 9 bases outside the gene matches. This CDR3 comprises 17 residues. Looked up from germline, CDR1 is DFQATT and CDR2 is SNEGSKA (reference sequence).

This sequence was found in a female donor with early-stage non-small cell lung cancer. This chain joins TRBV20-1 and TRBJ1-2, with 8 positions matching TRBD1. This sample comprised PBMCs, obtained at surgery. CDR3 DNA: TGCAGTGCTAGAGATTGGCTGGGGGACAGGACTAACTATGGCTACACCTTC. Translated: CSARDWLGDRTNYGYTF.